This TCR beta chain was obtained from a study of T cell repertoires in cytomegalovirus infection. For the study at large: Public TCR beta signatures marked donors with CMV infection and the matching HLA. Regarding the study as a whole: CMV-specific TCR beta clonotypes restricted by HLA-C dominated the ex vivo response. Accumulated public TCR beta family frequency recognized individuals carrying CMV together with the relevant HLA.

One entry per CDR3 protein, called by TCRdb with MiXCR from the reads. Here the sample spans about 900,000 distinct CDR3 sequences, 30% to 40% being singletons. CDR1 and CDR2 from the germline V gene are SGHRS and YFSETQ. With V trimmed by 3 bases and J by 8 bases, 10 bases remained unmatched. CDR3 length: 16 residues. Concerning this clonotype itself: What it binds is not known.

This chain joins TRBV5-1 and TRBJ2-1; TRBD1 matches 11 bases. The material was cultured CD8+ T cells from PBMCs, obtained from culture after CMV antigen stimulation. The sequence derives from a human donor in good health (CMV status not recorded). Some clones in this sample may be carry-over from other donors' samples. DNA for the CDR3: TGCGCCAGCAGCTGGAGGACAGGGGGCGCCTGGGATGAGCAGTTCTTC. Its translation: CASSWRTGGAWDEQFF.